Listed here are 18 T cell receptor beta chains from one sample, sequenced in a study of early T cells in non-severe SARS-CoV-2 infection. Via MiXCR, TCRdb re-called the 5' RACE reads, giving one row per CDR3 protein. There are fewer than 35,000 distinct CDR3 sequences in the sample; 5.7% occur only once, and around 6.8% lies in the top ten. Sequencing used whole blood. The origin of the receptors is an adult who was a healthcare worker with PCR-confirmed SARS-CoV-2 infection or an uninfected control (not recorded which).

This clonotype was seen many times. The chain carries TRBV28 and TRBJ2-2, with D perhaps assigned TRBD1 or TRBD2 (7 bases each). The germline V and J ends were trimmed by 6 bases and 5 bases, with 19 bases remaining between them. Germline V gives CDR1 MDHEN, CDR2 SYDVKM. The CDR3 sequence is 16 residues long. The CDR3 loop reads CASRTGGTAPTGELFF. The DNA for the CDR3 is TGTGCCAGCAGAACCGGGGGGACAGCACCTACCGGGGAGCTGTTTTTT.

The CDR3, as DNA: TGTGCCAGCAGCCAAGTTCGATCATCAGAGCAGTACTTC. It is translated as CASSQVRSSEQYF. The rearrangement joins TRBV3-2 to TRBJ2-7. TRBV3-2 is recorded as a pseudogene. The CDR3 spans 13 residues.

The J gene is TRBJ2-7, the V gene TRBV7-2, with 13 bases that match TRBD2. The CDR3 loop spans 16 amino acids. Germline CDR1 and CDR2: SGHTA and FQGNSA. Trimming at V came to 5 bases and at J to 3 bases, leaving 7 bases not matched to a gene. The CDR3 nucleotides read TGTGCCAGCAGCCGGACTAGCGGGAGCCCTAGCTACGAGCAGTACTTC. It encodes CASSRTSGSPSYEQYF.

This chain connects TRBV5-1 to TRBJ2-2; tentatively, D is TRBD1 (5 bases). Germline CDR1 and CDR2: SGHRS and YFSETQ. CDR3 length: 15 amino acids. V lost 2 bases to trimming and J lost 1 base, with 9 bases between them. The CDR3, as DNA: TGCGCCAGCAGCTTCTACCAGGGGAACACCGGGGAGCTGTTTTTT. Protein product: CASSFYQGNTGELFF.

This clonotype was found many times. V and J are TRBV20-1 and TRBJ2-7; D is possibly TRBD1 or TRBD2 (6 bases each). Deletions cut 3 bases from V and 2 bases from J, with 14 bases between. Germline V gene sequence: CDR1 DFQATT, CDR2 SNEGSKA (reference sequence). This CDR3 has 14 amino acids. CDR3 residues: CSARGGRGAYEQYF. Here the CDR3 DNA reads TGCAGTGCTAGGGGAGGAAGGGGGGCCTACGAGCAGTACTTC.

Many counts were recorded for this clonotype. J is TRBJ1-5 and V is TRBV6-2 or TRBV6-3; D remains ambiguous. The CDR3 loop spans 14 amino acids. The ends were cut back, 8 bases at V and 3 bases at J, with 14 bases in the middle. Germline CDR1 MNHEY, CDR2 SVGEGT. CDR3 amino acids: CASRAPGFNQPQHF. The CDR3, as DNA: TGTGCCAGCCGAGCCCCCGGGTTCAATCAGCCCCAGCATTTT.

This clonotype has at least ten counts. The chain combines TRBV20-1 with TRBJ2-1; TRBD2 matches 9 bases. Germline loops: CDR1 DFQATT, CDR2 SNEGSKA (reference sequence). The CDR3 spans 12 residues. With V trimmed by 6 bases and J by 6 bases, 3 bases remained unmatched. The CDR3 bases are TGCAGTGCCCATAGCGGGAGCAATGAGCAGTTCTTC. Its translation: CSAHSGSNEQFF.

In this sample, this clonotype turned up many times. The CDR3 DNA is TGCAGTGCCGAACCCCCGGGACAGCTTAATCAGCCCCAGCATTTT. Its protein is CSAEPPGQLNQPQHF. The chain employs TRBV20-1 and TRBJ1-5, with TRBD1 identical over 7 bases. CDR3 length: 15 residues. Germline lookup yields CDR1 DFQATT and CDR2 SNEGSKA (reference sequence). Trimming removed 6 bases from V and 4 bases from J; junction bases left unmatched: 12.

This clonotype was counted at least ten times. This CDR3 is CSARGEGMRLNQPQHF. Here the CDR3 DNA reads TGCAGTGCTAGAGGGGAAGGGATGAGACTCAATCAGCCCCAGCATTTT. V is TRBV20-1 and J is TRBJ1-5; D unclear. Germline V gene lookup returns CDR1 DFQATT and CDR2 SNEGSKA (reference sequence). The CDR3 runs to 16 residues. V lost 1 base and J 3 bases, leaving 16 bases between the germline ends.

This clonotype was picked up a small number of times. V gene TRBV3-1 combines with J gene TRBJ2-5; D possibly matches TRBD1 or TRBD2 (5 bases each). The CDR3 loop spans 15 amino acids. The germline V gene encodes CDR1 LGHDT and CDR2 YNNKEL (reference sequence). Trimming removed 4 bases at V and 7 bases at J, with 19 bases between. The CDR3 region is CASSRSEGTWGTQYF. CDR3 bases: TGTGCCAGCAGCCGGTCTGAAGGGACGTGGGGGACCCAGTACTTC.

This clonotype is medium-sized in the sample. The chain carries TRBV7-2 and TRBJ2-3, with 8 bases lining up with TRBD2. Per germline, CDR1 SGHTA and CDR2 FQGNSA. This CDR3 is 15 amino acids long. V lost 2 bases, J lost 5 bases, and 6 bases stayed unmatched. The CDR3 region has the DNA TGTGCCAGCAGCTTACGGGAGGGCCGAGTAGATACGCAGTATTTT. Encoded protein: CASSLREGRVDTQYF.

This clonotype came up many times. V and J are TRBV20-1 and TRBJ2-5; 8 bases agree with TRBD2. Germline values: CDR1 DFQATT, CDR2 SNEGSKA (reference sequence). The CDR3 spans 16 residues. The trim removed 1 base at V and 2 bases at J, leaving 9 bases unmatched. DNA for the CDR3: TGCAGTGCTAGAGGGAGACCTAGCGGGCTTCAAGAGACCCAGTACTTC. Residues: CSARGRPSGLQETQYF.

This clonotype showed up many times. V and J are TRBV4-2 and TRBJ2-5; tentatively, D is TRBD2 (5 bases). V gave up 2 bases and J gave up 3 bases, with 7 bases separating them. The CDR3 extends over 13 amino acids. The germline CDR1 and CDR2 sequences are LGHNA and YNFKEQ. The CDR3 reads CASSQIGKETQYF. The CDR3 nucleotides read TGTGCCAGCAGCCAAATCGGGAAAGAGACCCAGTACTTC.

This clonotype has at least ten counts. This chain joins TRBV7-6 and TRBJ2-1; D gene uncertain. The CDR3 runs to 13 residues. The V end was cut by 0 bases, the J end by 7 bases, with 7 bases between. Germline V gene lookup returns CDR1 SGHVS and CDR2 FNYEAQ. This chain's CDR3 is CASSLALGNEQFF. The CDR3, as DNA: TGTGCCAGCAGCTTAGCCCTAGGGAATGAGCAGTTCTTC. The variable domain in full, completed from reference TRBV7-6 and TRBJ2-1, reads GAGVSQSPRYKVTKRGQDVALRCDPISGHVSLYWYRQALGQGPEFLTYFNYEAQQDKSGLPNDRFSAERPEGSISTLTIQRTEQRDSAMYRCASSLALGNEQFFGPGTRLTVL.

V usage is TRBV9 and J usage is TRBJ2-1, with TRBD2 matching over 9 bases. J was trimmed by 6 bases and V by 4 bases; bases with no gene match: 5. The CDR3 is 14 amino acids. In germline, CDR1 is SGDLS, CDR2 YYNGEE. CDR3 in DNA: TGTGCCAGCAGCACGCTTAGCGGGAGCAATGAGCAGTTCTTC. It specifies CASSTLSGSNEQFF.

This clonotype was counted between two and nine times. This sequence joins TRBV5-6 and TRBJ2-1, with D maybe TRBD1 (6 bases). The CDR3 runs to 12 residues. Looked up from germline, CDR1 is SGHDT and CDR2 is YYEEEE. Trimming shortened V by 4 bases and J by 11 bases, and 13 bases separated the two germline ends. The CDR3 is CASSVGARKQFF. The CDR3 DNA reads TGTGCCAGCAGCGTGGGGGCGCGGAAGCAGTTCTTC.

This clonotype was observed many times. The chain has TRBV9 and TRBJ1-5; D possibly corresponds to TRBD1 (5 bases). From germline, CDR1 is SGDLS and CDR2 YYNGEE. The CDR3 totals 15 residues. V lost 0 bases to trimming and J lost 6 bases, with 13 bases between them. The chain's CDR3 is CASSVGPGVSQPQHF. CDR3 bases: TGTGCCAGCAGCGTAGGTCCGGGGGTAAGTCAGCCCCAGCATTTT.

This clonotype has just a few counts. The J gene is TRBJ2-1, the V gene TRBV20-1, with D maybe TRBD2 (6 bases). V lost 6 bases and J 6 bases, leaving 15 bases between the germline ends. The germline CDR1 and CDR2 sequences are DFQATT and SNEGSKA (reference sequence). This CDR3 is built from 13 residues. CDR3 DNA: TGCAGTGCCCCCGGACTACGCCCCAATGAGCAGTTCTTC. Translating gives CSAPGLRPNEQFF.